Here is one T cell receptor (beta chain) with its context. Its antigen is undetermined. The sample originates from a study of blood T cells in healthy people across ages. Looking at the study overall: Capture by template switching was about one barcoded beta molecule per two T cells. Study results and caveats: PBMCs were not sorted, which prevented a conclusive comparison of naive versus antigen-experienced cells.

Combining a sample-barcoded 5' primer with a J-beta primer mix, a second PCR ran for 7 to 11 cycles. TCRdb independently ran MiXCR on the 5' RACE reads; one entry per CDR3 protein. The repertoire holds roughly 1.7 million distinct CDR3 sequences, with about 32% as singletons. Each donor gave roughly 9.8 milliliters of peripheral blood. Extractions gave at least 5 micrograms of total RNA per sample. Looked up from germline, CDR1 is SEHNR and CDR2 is FQNEAQ (reference sequence). This CDR3 contains 18 residues. Between the trimmed V and J ends, which lost 5 bases and 7 bases, there was a span of 30 bases.

The sequenced sample consisted of blood. The origin of this receptor is a woman aged 25 to 39 in good health. V usage is TRBV7-9 and J usage is TRBJ2-7; no clear D. The CDR3 region is CASSIFMTGPSLKVEQYF. The CDR3 coding sequence is TGTGCCAGCAGCATTTTTATGACGGGCCCAAGTTTGAAAGTAGAGCAGTACTTC.